This TCR beta chain derives from a study of blood T cell repertoires in COVID-19. Across the study: Some COVID-19 samples were acute and others convalescent; all came from the United States, Italy and Spain. Nucleic acid was either cDNA or gDNA, and it came from T cells, B-cell-depleted T cells, or PBMCs.

Germline CDR1 and CDR2: KGHSH and LQKENI. The CDR3 has 15 amino acids. The ends lost 2 bases at V and 7 bases at J; junction bases unmatched: 7. Source study methods: Using reference gene primer amplification, nucleated cell counts were estimated. The protocol was immunoSEQ multiplex PCR, while the TCRdb copy is restricted to in-frame clones and leaves out a portion. From that table come the V and J calls and clone size; the DNA was used to work out D and trimming. The sample lists roughly 200,000 clones, 80% to 90% occurring once. This rearrangement joins TRBV18 to TRBJ2-1; 8 nucleotides agree with TRBD2. The sequenced sample consisted of peripheral blood. This clonotype originated in a man aged 60 to 75 with acute or convalescent COVID-19. The CDR3: CASSPGLAGKNEQFF. The DNA for the CDR3 is TGTGCCAGCTCACCAGGCCTAGCGGGTAAAAATGAGCAGTTCTTC.